A selection of T cell receptor beta chains follows, all from one sample in a study of early T cells in non-severe SARS-CoV-2 infection. Each CDR3 protein is one row after TCRdb ran MiXCR on the 5' RACE reads. The data hold some 38,000 distinct CDR3 sequences, with roughly 5% observed a single time. Sequenced input: whole blood. Receptor source: an adult who was a healthcare worker with PCR-confirmed SARS-CoV-2 infection or an uninfected control (not recorded which). Both conserved end residues are part of each CDR3. D genes are given only for firm matches. Expanded clones are given a class, and other clones once, few, many or no size at all.

j_call clone_size v_call d_call cdr3_aa cdr3_nt
TRBJ1-6 many TRBV4-2 TRBD1 CASSQSRTGDNSPLHF TGTGCCAGCAGCCAATCCCGTACAGGGGATAATTCACCCCTCCACTTT
TRBJ2-1 - TRBV18 - CASSPRLGDPYNEQFF TGTGCCAGCTCACCACGTCTCGGGGACCCCTACAATGAGCAGTTCTTC
TRBJ2-1 few TRBV2 - CASSRLQSEQFF TGTGCCAGCTCACGGCTCCAGAGTGAGCAGTTCTTC
TRBJ2-5 many TRBV12-3/TRBV12-4 - CASSLLNAGQETQYF TGTGCCAGCAGTTTATTAAACGCAGGCCAAGAGACCCAGTACTTC
TRBJ1-2 - TRBV7-9 - CASSLGRPGRGHYGYTF TGTGCCAGCAGCTTAGGCCGCCCGGGAAGGGGTCACTATGGCTACACCTTC
TRBJ1-6 many TRBV11-2 TRBD1 CASRTGGASPLHF TGTGCCAGCAGGACAGGGGGCGCATCACCCCTCCACTTT
TRBJ2-1 many TRBV15 - CATSREGTGWGEQFF TGTGCCACCAGCAGAGAGGGAACAGGGTGGGGTGAGCAGTTCTTC
TRBJ1-5 - TRBV19 - CASSRTSTFQPNQPQHF TGTGCCAGTAGTAGGACGTCTACGTTTCAGCCGAATCAGCCCCAGCATTTT
TRBJ2-1 many TRBV6-6 - CASQGRYEQFF TGTGCCAGCCAAGGGAGGTATGAGCAGTTCTTC
TRBJ2-2 many TRBV3-1 - CASSLRPLNTGELFF TGTGCCAGCAGCCTCCGGCCATTGAACACCGGGGAGCTGTTTTTT
TRBJ2-1 many TRBV30 - CAWSLSWGGEQFF TGTGCCTGGAGTTTGTCGTGGGGGGGCGAGCAGTTCTTC
TRBJ2-5 many TRBV12-3/TRBV12-4 TRBD1 CASTLTGGRKTQYF TGTGCCAGCACCTTGACAGGGGGTCGGAAGACCCAGTACTTC
TRBJ1-2 many TRBV19 - CASRNPGRYYGYTF TGTGCCAGTAGAAACCCGGGGAGGTACTATGGCTACACCTTC
TRBJ2-7 - TRBV28 - CATTGRPPYEQYF TGTGCCACCACAGGACGGCCACCCTACGAGCAGTACTTC
TRBJ1-2 many TRBV7-2 - CASSSTLSGGGDGYTF TGTGCCAGCAGCTCTACCCTTTCTGGGGGCGGGGATGGCTACACCTTC
TRBJ2-1 few TRBV6-2/TRBV6-3 - CASSVGLVRINEQFF TGTGCCAGCAGCGTGGGGTTAGTAAGGATAAATGAGCAGTTCTTC
TRBJ2-3 many TRBV11-3 TRBD2 CASSPLGTSGGASTDTQYF TGTGCCAGCAGCCCGCTAGGGACTAGCGGGGGGGCTTCCACAGATACGCAGTATTTT
TRBJ1-2 - TRBV28 - CASSPGGVGYGYTF TGTGCCAGCAGTCCCGGGGGGGTAGGCTATGGCTACACCTTC
TRBJ2-1 many TRBV4-3 TRBD2 CASSLGLAVGNEQFF TGCGCCAGCAGCCTGGGACTAGCGGTCGGCAATGAGCAGTTCTTC
TRBJ2-1 - TRBV7-2 - CASSPGLANYEQFF TGTGCCAGCAGCCCCGGGCTAGCCAACTATGAGCAGTTCTTC
TRBJ2-7 few TRBV4-3 - CASSRDISYEQYF TGCGCCAGCAGCCGGGACATCTCCTACGAGCAGTACTTC
TRBJ2-6 many TRBV12-3/TRBV12-4 - CASRLNSGANVLTF TGTGCCAGCAGACTCAACTCTGGGGCCAACGTCCTGACTTTC
TRBJ2-4 many TRBV6-2/TRBV6-3 - CASSYPITGRAKNIQYF TGTGCCAGCAGTTACCCCATTACAGGGAGGGCCAAAAACATTCAGTACTTC
TRBJ2-7 few TRBV14 - CASSQVPSGEQYF TGTGCCAGCAGCCAAGTTCCAAGTGGCGAGCAGTACTTC
TRBJ2-5 - TRBV5-1 - CASSPNLGPLQETQYF TGCGCCAGCAGCCCAAACCTGGGACCGCTCCAAGAGACCCAGTACTTC
TRBJ2-1 many TRBV11-3 - CASSLVSGNEQFF TGTGCCAGCAGCTTAGTATCCGGGAATGAGCAGTTCTTC
TRBJ1-5 many TRBV19 - CASSTMGYQPQHF TGTGCCAGTAGTACAATGGGGTATCAGCCCCAGCATTTT
TRBJ1-1 - TRBV12-3/TRBV12-4 - CASSLQRNTEAFF TGTGCCAGCAGTTTACAGCGGAACACTGAAGCTTTCTTT
TRBJ2-7 many TRBV19 - CASSIGPHEQYF TGTGCCAGTAGTATAGGACCCCACGAGCAGTACTTC
TRBJ2-1 many TRBV7-6 - CASSQNRVHEQFF TGTGCCAGCAGCCAAAACAGGGTACATGAGCAGTTCTTC
TRBJ2-6 few TRBV2 - CASSRTRTGANVLTF TGTGCCAGCAGCCGGACAAGAACCGGGGCCAACGTCCTGACTTTC
TRBJ2-7 many TRBV2 - CAILADTLEQYF TGTGCCATCCTGGCGGACACCTTAGAGCAGTACTTC
TRBJ2-7 - TRBV20-1 - CSARDRDFAYEQYF TGCAGTGCTAGAGATCGAGATTTTGCCTACGAGCAGTACTTC
TRBJ2-3 few TRBV7-2 - CASSLLISTDTQYF TGTGCCAGCAGCTTACTCATTAGCACAGATACGCAGTATTTT
TRBJ2-1 - TRBV4-3 - CASSQGSVPEQFF TGCGCCAGCAGCCAGGGTAGTGTCCCTGAGCAGTTCTTT
TRBJ2-1 many TRBV2 TRBD2 CASITAPGLAGGGEQFF TGTGCCAGCATCACCGCCCCCGGACTAGCGGGAGGGGGAGAGCAGTTCTTC
TRBJ1-6 few TRBV12-5 - CASGLDPKYSPLHF TGTGCTAGTGGTTTGGACCCCAAATATTCACCCCTCCACTTT
TRBJ1-2 - TRBV29-1 - CSVNDGYTF TGCAGCGTTAACGATGGCTACACCTTC
TRBJ2-7 few TRBV6-1 - CASSPDRLTYEQYF TGTGCCAGCAGTCCGGACAGACTTACCTACGAGCAGTACTTC
TRBJ2-2 many TRBV7-2 - CASSLAGYTGELFF TGTGCCAGCAGCTTAGCAGGCTACACCGGGGAGCTGTTTTTT
TRBJ1-5 many TRBV28 - CASRIGGNQPQHF TGTGCCAGCAGAATAGGGGGCAATCAGCCCCAGCATTTT
TRBJ2-7 - TRBV20-1 TRBD2 CSARPGTSGSSEQYF TGCAGTGCAAGACCCGGGACTAGCGGGAGTAGCGAGCAGTACTTC
TRBJ2-7 many TRBV5-4 TRBD2 CASSSGTSRTEYEQYF TGTGCCAGCAGCTCCGGGACTAGCCGGACGGAATACGAGCAGTACTTC